This TCR beta chain was obtained from a study of blood T cell repertoires in COVID-19 (dated by TCRdb to 2020 to 2021). Study-level background: The collaborator samples originated in the United States, Italy and Spain and spanned the acute and convalescent phases of COVID-19. The prospective study material was composed of cDNA or gDNA derived from T cells, B-cell-depleted T cells, or PBMCs. Subjects who had been exposed to COVID-19, were actively infected with it, or had recovered from it provided the deeply sampled blood TCRbeta repertoires that made up the dataset. The repertoires were released in a freely available public database intended as a resource for research on the immune response to SARS-CoV-2. The samples were drawn from two sources: the first 160 participants of the ongoing ImmuneRACE study, and 1,000 to 1,500 subjects contributed by 6 global collaborators. Sample metadata almost always included a de-identified subject ID, COVID-19 status, age in years and sex. Where available, HLA class I and class II types were obtained from metadata supplied by the sample provider rather than from assay-based typing.

V is clipped by 2 bases and J by 1 base, and the sequence between their germline boundaries is 9 bases long. Taken from cysteine to phenylalanine, the CDR3 has 14 residues. Only the CDR3 part of the read is kept: 42 bases, read in frame from the first base. Sequences SGHRS (CDR1) and YFSETQ (CDR2) are obtained from the germline V gene. One collaborating source in Seattle enrolled patients while the patients were actively infected and followed the patients over time throughout the course of disease. The collaborating institutions used their own protocols to collect whole blood in K2EDTA tubes. For TCRbeta analysis, collaborator samples were shipped as frozen whole blood, as isolated PBMCs, or as DNA extracted from either sample type. Overall study results and their limits: How much clinical and demographic metadata was included differed by source and by participant, and the metadata was provided uncurated.

TCRbeta CDR3 regions were amplified from genomic DNA by means of the immunoSEQ Assay, a bias-controlled multiplex PCR. The study's own analysis went as follows. The number of nucleated cells in each sample was estimated from the amplification of reference gene primers within the assay. To quantify the absolute abundance of each unique TCRbeta CDR3 rearrangement, sequence reads were collapsed and filtered. For each sample, productive Simpson clonality was calculated as the square root of Simpson's diversity index across productive rearrangements. In TCRdb, the immuneACCESS table is reduced to in-frame sequences with V and J assigned. These tables do not hold every clone; where another copy was compared, an unresolved V gene accounts for under half, and the others remain unexplained. From that table come the V and J calls and clone size; the DNA was used to work out D and trimming. This sample comprises 220,000 or so clones, about 94% of them detected only once. Together, the top ten hold 0.8% to 1% of the sample.

Comments on this clone: Its target antigen remains unknown. Base-call qualities are not available, and no considerably larger clone is one nucleotide away.

This sequence uses TRBV5-1 and TRBJ2-5, with no confidently assigned D gene. This receptor was taken from a man aged 60 to 75 with COVID-19, enrolled during active disease. Sequencing used peripheral blood. The DNA reads as follows: TGCGCCAGCAGCTTAAATTTAGCCCAAGAGACCCAGTACTTC. This translates into CASSLNLAQETQYF.